Sequencing of this T cell receptor beta chain was carried out in a study of T cells after yellow fever vaccination. Whole-study findings and limits: The appearance of a small share of clonotypes in both CD4 and CD8 compartments was observed. Booster sampling recovered most clones from primary vaccination (around 96% CD4, roughly 88% CD8). FACS-sorted repertoires might harbor abundant contaminating clonotypes from the bulk population.

Of note for this clonotype: Its antigen is undetermined.

This CDR3 is 13 amino acids long. Trimming at V came to 4 bases and at J to 1 base, leaving 1 base not matched to a gene. Germline V CDR1 and CDR2: SGHTA, FQGNSA. Making TCR cDNA involved 5'RACE template switching, which added UMIs and a universal primer site. Each CDR3 protein gets one entry after TCRdb re-called the 5' RACE reads with MiXCR. The table records about 340,000 distinct CDR3 sequences, about 4% of them present only once. Sequences were derived from PBMCs, sampled 5 days after the yellow fever booster vaccination. The chain combines TRBV7-2 with TRBJ2-7, with TRBD1 identical over 7 bases. This TCR was sampled from a man aged 18 to 35 who received the YFV17D yellow fever vaccine. In DNA form, the CDR3 reads TGTGCCAGCAGCTCGACAGGGTCCTACGAGCAGTACTTC. It encodes CASSSTGSYEQYF.